Following are 22 T cell receptor beta chains from one sample sequenced in a study of T cells after yellow fever vaccination. One entry per CDR3 protein results from TCRdb running MiXCR on the 5' RACE reads. The table records fewer than 500,000 distinct CDR3 sequences, around 20% of them present only once. The sample in question was PBMCs, obtained before the yellow fever booster vaccination. Every receptor here comes from a man in his late teens or twenties who received the YFV17D yellow fever vaccine.

A few counts support this clonotype. The V and J genes are TRBV12-3 or TRBV12-4 and TRBJ1-6, with unresolved D. The CDR3 is made up of 13 amino acids. The V gene lost 8 bases and the J gene lost 9 bases, with 14 bases spanning the gap. In DNA, the CDR3 is TGTGCCAGCCTAGGACTGTTGGGTTCACCCCTCCACTTT. Protein product: CASLGLLGSPLHF.

In its sample, this clonotype was seen a few times. The CDR3 loop reads CAFRADTQYF. CDR3 coding DNA: TGTGCCTTCAGGGCAGATACGCAGTATTTT. This chain connects TRBV7-3 to TRBJ2-3; possible D gene TRBD1, 5 bases. Trimming pared 11 bases from V and 4 bases from J, leaving 7 bases between. There are 10 residues in the CDR3. Germline V lookup: CDR1 SGHTA, CDR2 FQGTGA.

This clonotype was counted ten times or more. V usage is TRBV6-6 and J usage is TRBJ2-2, with D uncertain. The V end was cut by 3 bases, the J end by 6 bases, with 8 bases between. Germline CDR1 is MNHNY and CDR2 is SVGAGI (reference sequence). The CDR3 is 13 residues long. CDR3 region: CASSYLTAGELFF. In DNA form, the CDR3 reads TGTGCCAGCAGTTATCTTACAGCCGGGGAGCTGTTTTTT.

This clonotype was seen a handful of times. The chain employs TRBV7-2 and TRBJ1-5; D is unclear. Trimming removed 1 base at V and 7 bases at J, with 8 bases between. CDR1 is SGHTA and CDR2 is FQGNSA in the germline V gene. CDR3 size: 13 residues. The CDR3 here is CASSLDGVQPQHF. CDR3 nucleotides: TGTGCCAGCAGCTTAGACGGTGTCCAGCCCCAGCATTTT.

This chain connects TRBV7-2 to TRBJ2-1, with D perhaps matching TRBD2 (7 bases). There are 14 residues in the CDR3. Deletions cut 3 bases from V and 9 bases from J, with 15 bases between. Germline CDR1 reads SGHTA; CDR2 reads FQGNSA. The CDR3 DNA follows: TGTGCCAGCAGCTTCGGCGGGGGCGGGGGTGAGCAGTTCTTC. Translating gives CASSFGGGGGEQFF.

This clonotype appeared a few times. Here the CDR3 DNA reads TGTGCCAGCAGTTACGGGACTAGCGGGGGGAACACCGGGGAGCTGTTTTTT. Translation gives CASSYGTSGGNTGELFF. This chain joins TRBV6-5 and TRBJ2-2, with TRBD2 identical over 14 bases. The CDR3 is 17 residues long. The V and J ends lost 2 bases and 1 base, in that order; junction bases with no gene match: 0. Germline V gene data show CDR1 as MNHEY and CDR2 as SVGAGI.

The chain uses TRBV20-1 and TRBJ1-2; D uncertain. The V gene lost 0 bases and the J gene lost 12 bases, with 11 bases spanning the gap. The CDR3 is made up of 11 amino acids. CDR1 and CDR2 from the germline V gene are DFQATT and SNEGSKA (reference sequence). Here the CDR3 DNA reads TGCAGTGCTAGAGATGAGCCGGAACACACCTTC. Encoded protein: CSARDEPEHTF.

This clonotype was detected a few times. The rearrangement uses TRBV7-2 and TRBJ1-1; D gene ambiguous. CDR1 is SGHTA, CDR2 FQGNSA, per germline. The CDR3 is 15 residues long. V was cut by 5 bases and J by 1 base, with 14 bases left in between. This CDR3 reads CASSPDLRGNTEAFF. CDR3 DNA sequence: TGTGCCAGCAGCCCCGACCTGCGGGGGAACACTGAAGCTTTCTTT.

This clonotype has only a few counts. The gene calls are TRBV15 and TRBJ1-1; no clear D. The CDR3 runs to 14 residues. V was trimmed by 0 bases and J by 5 bases, leaving 10 bases between them. Germline CDR1 and CDR2: LNHNV and YYDKDF (reference sequence). CDR3 region: CATSRDLQLTEAFF. In nucleotides, the CDR3 is TGTGCCACCAGCAGAGATTTACAGCTGACTGAAGCTTTCTTT.

The chain recombines TRBV7-3 with TRBJ2-1; TRBD1 agrees at 7 bases. Per germline, CDR1 SGHTA and CDR2 FQGTGA. The CDR3 sequence is 16 residues long. V was clipped by 4 bases and J by 2 bases; unmatched bases: 8. The CDR3 here is CASSSGTAGPYNEQFF. DNA of the CDR3: TGTGCCAGCAGCTCGGGGACAGCCGGCCCCTACAATGAGCAGTTCTTC.

The table lists this clonotype with a few counts. V is TRBV29-1 and J is TRBJ1-2; tentatively, D is TRBD1 (5 bases). The CDR3 is 12 amino acids. Germline V gene sequence: CDR1 SQVTM, CDR2 ANQGSEA. Between the trimmed V and J ends, which lost 5 bases and 10 bases, there was a span of 17 bases. This chain's CDR3 is CSVSGQNADYTF. As DNA, the CDR3 is TGCAGCGTTTCTGGACAAAACGCTGACTACACCTTC.

The V call is TRBV5-4, the J call TRBJ1-1; unclear D gene. The CDR3 spans 13 residues. The V and J ends lost 5 bases and 1 base respectively, with 9 bases between them. The V gene's germline CDR1 is SGHNT and CDR2 YYREEE (reference sequence). This chain's CDR3 is CASRLSQNTEAFF. CDR3 in DNA: TGTGCCAGCAGGCTGTCGCAGAACACTGAAGCTTTCTTT.

This clonotype has a handful of counts. V usage is TRBV10-3 and J usage is TRBJ1-3; D remains unclear. Germline values: CDR1 ENHRY, CDR2 SYGVKD. V lost 6 bases, J lost 8 bases, and 11 bases lay in between. This CDR3 has 12 amino acids. The DNA for the CDR3 is TGTGCCATCAGCGATCCCCTTCACACCATATATTTT. Translation: CAISDPLHTIYF.

This clonotype was recorded a few times. CDR3 bases: TGCGCCAGCAGCCGTACGTCGGGACAGAGCTCCTACGAGCAGTACTTC. Residues: CASSRTSGQSSYEQYF. J is TRBJ2-7 and V is TRBV4-1; 7 bases are a match to TRBD1. CDR1 and CDR2 (germline): MGHRA, YSYEKL. CDR3 length equals 16 residues. After removal of 4 bases from V and 0 bases from J, the junction contained 9 bases not matched to a gene.

The chain combines TRBV28 with TRBJ2-5; D may be TRBD1 (5 bases). Germline V CDR1 and CDR2: MDHEN, SYDVKM. The germline V and J ends were trimmed by 6 bases and 7 bases, with 9 bases remaining between them. The CDR3 is made up of 11 amino acids. The CDR3 sequence is CASRERGTQYF. The CDR3 bases are TGTGCCAGCAGGGAAAGGGGGACCCAGTACTTC.

The chain has TRBV27 and TRBJ1-2, with a tentative D call TRBD1 (5 bases). Per germline, CDR1 MNHEY and CDR2 SMNVEV (reference sequence). The CDR3 extends over 14 amino acids. The V gene lost 8 bases and the J gene lost 2 bases, with 15 bases spanning the gap. The CDR3 is CASRPTGENYGYTF. The DNA for the CDR3 is TGTGCCAGCCGCCCTACGGGGGAGAACTATGGCTACACCTTC.

The chain carries TRBV4-1 and TRBJ1-5; maybe TRBD1 (6 bases). Deletions cut 4 bases from V and 6 bases from J, with 19 bases between. Germline assignment: CDR1 MGHRA and CDR2 YSYEKL. The CDR3 spans 16 residues. CDR3 region: CASSPGPGQTAQPQHF. DNA of the CDR3: TGCGCCAGCAGCCCAGGTCCGGGACAAACAGCTCAGCCCCAGCATTTT.

This clonotype was counted a few times. The chain recombines TRBV12-3 or TRBV12-4 with TRBJ1-1; the match to TRBD1 covers 10 bases. J lost 3 bases, V lost 6 bases, and 4 bases had no gene match. The CDR3 sequence is 14 residues long. The DNA for the CDR3 is TGTGCCAGCAGGGTGACAGGGGGCTACACTGAAGCTTTCTTT. As protein: CASRVTGGYTEAFF.

This clonotype was seen only a few times. The chain carries TRBV29-1 and TRBJ1-2; perhaps TRBD1 as D (5 bases). The CDR3 totals 13 residues. From germline, CDR1 is SQVTM and CDR2 ANQGSEA. Trimming shortened V by 2 bases and J by 10 bases, and 17 bases separated the two germline ends. The CDR3 DNA reads TGCAGCGTTGAAAGGGCAGGGAGGACGGACTACACCTTC. This sequence encodes CSVERAGRTDYTF.

The table lists this clonotype with a few counts. The chain couples TRBV2 to TRBJ2-7; D ambiguous. From germline, CDR1 is SNHLY and CDR2 FYNNEI. V gave up 0 bases and J gave up 7 bases, with 16 bases separating them. This CDR3 is built from 15 residues. CDR3 DNA sequence: TGTGCCAGCAGTGAAGCTCTCCTAAACTTGGGTGAGCAGTACTTC. It is translated as CASSEALLNLGEQYF.

This clonotype was seen only a few times. The chain has TRBV9 and TRBJ1-1; TRBD1 aligns across 7 bases. The CDR3 runs to 16 residues. Per the germline V gene, CDR1 is SGDLS and CDR2 is YYNGEE. Losses at the gene ends were 0 bases for V and 3 bases for J; bases not matched to a gene: 8. The CDR3 DNA is TGTGCCAGCAGCGTAGGCCCCTCAACAGGGGACACTGAAGCTTTCTTT. It translates to CASSVGPSTGDTEAFF.

The chain joins TRBV7-9 to TRBJ2-1, with 8 bases that match TRBD2. Unmatched junction bases numbered 7, after V lost 6 bases and J lost 3 bases. The length of the CDR3 is 15 residues. Per the germline V gene, CDR1 is SEHNR and CDR2 is FQNEAQ (reference sequence). This CDR3 is CASSRGGSNYNEQFF. The CDR3 nucleotides are TGTGCCAGCAGTCGCGGGGGGTCGAACTACAATGAGCAGTTCTTC. Looking up the rest from reference TRBV7-9 and TRBJ2-1 gives the full variable domain: DTGVSQNPRHKITKRGQNVTFRCDPISEHNRLYWYRQTLGQGPEFLTYFQNEAQLEKSRLLSDRFSAERPKGSFSTLEIQRTEQGDSAMYLCASSRGGSNYNEQFFGPGTRLTVL.